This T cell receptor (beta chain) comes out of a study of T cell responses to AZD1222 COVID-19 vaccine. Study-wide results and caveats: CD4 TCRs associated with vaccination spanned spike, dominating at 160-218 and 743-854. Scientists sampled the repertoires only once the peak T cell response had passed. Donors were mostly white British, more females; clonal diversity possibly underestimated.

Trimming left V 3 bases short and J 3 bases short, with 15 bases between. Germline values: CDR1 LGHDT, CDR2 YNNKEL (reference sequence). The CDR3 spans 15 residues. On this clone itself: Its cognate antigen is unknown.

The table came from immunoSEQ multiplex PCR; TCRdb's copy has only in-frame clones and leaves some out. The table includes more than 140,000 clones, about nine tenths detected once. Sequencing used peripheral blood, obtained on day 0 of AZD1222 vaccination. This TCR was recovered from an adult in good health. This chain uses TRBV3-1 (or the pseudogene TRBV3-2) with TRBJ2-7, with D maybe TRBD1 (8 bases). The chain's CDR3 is CASSQGGTGLYEQYF. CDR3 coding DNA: TGTGCCAGCAGCCAGGGAGGGACAGGACTCTACGAGCAGTACTTC.